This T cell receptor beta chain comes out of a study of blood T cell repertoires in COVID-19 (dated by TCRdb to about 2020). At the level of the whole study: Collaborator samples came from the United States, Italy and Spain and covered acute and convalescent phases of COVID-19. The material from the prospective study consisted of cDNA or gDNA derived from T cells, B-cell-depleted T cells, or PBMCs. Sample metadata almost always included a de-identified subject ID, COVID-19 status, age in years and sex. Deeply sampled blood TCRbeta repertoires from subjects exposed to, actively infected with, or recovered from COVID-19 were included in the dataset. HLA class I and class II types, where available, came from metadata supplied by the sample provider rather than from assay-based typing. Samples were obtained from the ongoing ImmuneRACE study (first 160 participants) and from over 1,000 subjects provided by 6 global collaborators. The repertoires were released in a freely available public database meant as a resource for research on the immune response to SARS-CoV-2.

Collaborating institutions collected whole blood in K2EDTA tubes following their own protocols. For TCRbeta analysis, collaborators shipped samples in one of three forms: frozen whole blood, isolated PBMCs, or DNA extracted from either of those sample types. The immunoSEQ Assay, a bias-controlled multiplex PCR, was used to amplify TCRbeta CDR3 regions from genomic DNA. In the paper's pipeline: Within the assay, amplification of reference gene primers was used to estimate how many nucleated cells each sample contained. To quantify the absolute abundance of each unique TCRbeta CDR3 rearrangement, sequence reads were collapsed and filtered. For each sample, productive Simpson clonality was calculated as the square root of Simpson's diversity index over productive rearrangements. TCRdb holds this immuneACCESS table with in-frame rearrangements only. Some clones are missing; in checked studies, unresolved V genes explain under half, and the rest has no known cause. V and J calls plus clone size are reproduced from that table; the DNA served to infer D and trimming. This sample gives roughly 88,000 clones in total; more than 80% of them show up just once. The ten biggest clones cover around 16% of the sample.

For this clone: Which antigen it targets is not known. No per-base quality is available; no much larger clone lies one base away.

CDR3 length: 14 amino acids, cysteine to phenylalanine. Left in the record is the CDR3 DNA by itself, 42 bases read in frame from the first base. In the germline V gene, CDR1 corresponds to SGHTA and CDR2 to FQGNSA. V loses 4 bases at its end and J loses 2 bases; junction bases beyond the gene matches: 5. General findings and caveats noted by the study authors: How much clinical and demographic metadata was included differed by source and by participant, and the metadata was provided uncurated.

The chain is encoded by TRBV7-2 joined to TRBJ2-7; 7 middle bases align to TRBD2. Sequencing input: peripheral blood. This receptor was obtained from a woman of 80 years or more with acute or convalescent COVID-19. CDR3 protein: CASSSRRGAYEQYF. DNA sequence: TGTGCCAGCAGCTCCCGCCGGGGGGCCTACGAGCAGTACTTC.